A single sample gave rise to the 25 T cell receptor beta chains below, sequenced in a study of OX40 agonist ivuxolimab in advanced cancers. The table came from immunoSEQ multiplex PCR; TCRdb's copy has only in-frame clones and leaves some out. The sample carries fewer than 80,000 clones, around 84% recorded once. The sequenced sample was CD4+ or CD8+ T cells sorted from blood, obtained in a trial of the OX40 agonist ivuxolimab. All receptors derive from an adult with an advanced solid tumor such as melanoma, head and neck, liver or kidney cancer.

The CDR3 sequence: CASSREEGETQYF. The DNA for the CDR3 is TGTGCCAGCAGTCGGGAGGAGGGAGAGACCCAGTACTTC. The chain links TRBV6-4 to TRBJ2-5, with 7 nucleotides matching TRBD2. The CDR3 is 13 residues long. Trimming at V came to 5 bases and at J to 4 bases, leaving 4 bases not matched to a gene. The V gene's germline CDR1 is MRHNA and CDR2 SNTAGT.

This clone showed up just once. This sequence joins TRBV11-2 and TRBJ2-3; D not resolved. The CDR3 has 15 residues. Germline loops: CDR1 SGHAT, CDR2 FQNNGV. Trimming left V 6 bases short and J 0 bases short, with 13 bases between. The CDR3 DNA reads as TGTGCCAGCAGTCGAGGCACAGCAAGCACAGATACGCAGTATTTT. Amino acid sequence: CASSRGTASTDTQYF.

This clone was seen at least ten times. The chain couples TRBV2 to TRBJ1-1; D unclear. In germline, CDR1 is SNHLY, CDR2 FYNNEI. There are 12 residues in the CDR3. V was cut by 5 bases and J by 0 bases, with 4 bases left in between. The CDR3 nucleotides read TGTGCCAGCAGTCGAGTGAACACTGAAGCTTTCTTT. This encodes CASSRVNTEAFF.

The genes are TRBV18 and TRBJ1-1, with D unresolved. V was trimmed by 5 bases and J by 4 bases, leaving 8 bases between them. The CDR3 sequence is 12 residues long. The V gene's germline CDR1 is KGHSH and CDR2 LQKENI. The CDR3 loop is CASSGLFTEAFF. The DNA of the CDR3 is TGTGCCAGCTCAGGGCTCTTCACTGAAGCTTTCTTT.

The chain couples TRBV2 to TRBJ1-2; a possible D gene is TRBD1 (5 bases). V lost 7 bases and J 3 bases, leaving 18 bases between the germline ends. The CDR3 runs to 15 residues. Germline CDR1 reads SNHLY; CDR2 reads FYNNEI. The CDR3 protein is CASNAEAGLDYGYTF. The DNA of the CDR3 is TGTGCCAGCAATGCCGAAGCAGGGTTGGACTATGGCTACACCTTC.

J is TRBJ1-6 and V is TRBV6-6; TRBD1 matches at 7 bases. J lost 6 bases, V lost 5 bases, and 10 bases had no gene match. CDR1 MNHNY and CDR2 SVGAGI come from the germline V gene (reference sequence). The CDR3 consists of 16 residues. CDR3 sequence: CASSPPRGAGNSPLHF. Written as DNA, the CDR3 is TGTGCCAGCAGTCCGCCCAGGGGGGCCGGTAATTCACCCCTCCACTTT.

The chain recombines TRBV6-1 with TRBJ1-1; TRBD1 agrees at 8 bases. The length of the CDR3 is 14 residues. Trimming cost V 7 bases and J 3 bases; bases outside gene matches: 7. CDR1 and CDR2 from the germline V gene are MNHNS and SASEGT. This CDR3 reads CASTSTGGYTEAFF. CDR3 in DNA: TGTGCCAGCACGTCCACAGGGGGTTACACTGAAGCTTTCTTT.

This clone was seen just once. The CDR3 spells CASSQPLSGSTDTQYF. CDR3 nucleotides: TGCGCCAGCAGCCAACCATTGAGCGGGAGCACAGATACGCAGTATTTT. The chain carries TRBV4-1 and TRBJ2-3; tentative D call: TRBD2 (6 bases). The CDR3 is made up of 16 amino acids. CDR1 and CDR2 from the germline V gene are MGHRA and YSYEKL. The V end lost 2 bases, the J end lost 0 bases, and 12 bases lay between the germline ends.

In its sample, this clone was seen a few times. CDR3 sequence reads: CASSVGEDSPLHF. The CDR3 DNA reads TGTGCCAGCAGCGTAGGGGAGGATTCACCCCTCCACTTT. This rearrangement joins TRBV9 to TRBJ1-6; D ambiguous. Deletions cut 0 bases from V and 8 bases from J, with 6 bases between. This CDR3 comprises 13 residues. Germline CDR1 reads SGDLS; CDR2 reads YYNGEE.

The chain recombines TRBV5-8 with TRBJ2-3; 7 bases line up with TRBD2. Unmatched junction bases numbered 4, after V lost 0 bases and J lost 0 bases. From germline, CDR1 is SGHTS and CDR2 YDEGEE. This CDR3 comprises 16 residues. CDR3 sequence: CASSLGSGASTDTQYF. Here the CDR3 DNA reads TGTGCCAGCAGCTTGGGGAGCGGGGCGAGCACAGATACGCAGTATTTT.

The sample holds a few counts of this clone. This chain joins TRBV10-3 and TRBJ1-2; 7 bases are shared with TRBD1. This CDR3 region has 15 residues. V was clipped by 3 bases and J by 7 bases; unmatched bases: 11. CDR1 is ENHRY, CDR2 SYGVKD, per germline. CDR3 amino acids: CAISDSVQGSGGYTF. CDR3 nucleotide sequence: TGTGCCATCAGTGACTCAGTACAGGGGAGCGGTGGCTACACCTTC.

This clone was observed a few times. The J gene is TRBJ1-2, the V gene TRBV7-8; unclear D gene. The CDR3 runs 14 residues. Per germline, CDR1 SGHVS and CDR2 FQNEAQ. V was shortened by 1 base and J by 7 bases, with 13 bases between the two germline ends. The DNA for the CDR3 is TGTGCCAGCAGCTTAGAATCTTTGATGGGTGGCTACACCTTC. This sequence encodes CASSLESLMGGYTF.

The gene calls are TRBV10-3 and TRBJ1-1; D possibly corresponds to TRBD1 (6 bases). CDR3 length: 15 amino acids. Trimming shortened V by 6 bases and J by 2 bases, and 16 bases separated the two germline ends. Looked up from germline, CDR1 is ENHRY and CDR2 is SYGVKD. The DNA for the CDR3 is TGTGCCATCAGCGGGGGGGCGGACAGAAACACTGAAGCTTTCTTT. Protein product: CAISGGADRNTEAFF.

The chain uses TRBV10-3 and TRBJ2-3; TRBD2 is a possible D gene (5 bases). Germline V gene sequence: CDR1 ENHRY, CDR2 SYGVKD. The CDR3 covers 17 residues. Trimming pared 3 bases from V and 1 base from J, leaving 17 bases between. The DNA of the CDR3 is TGTGCCATCAGTGATTATTTGGGGATGGAGGGCACAGATACGCAGTATTTT. Protein: CAISDYLGMEGTDTQYF.

This clone was counted only a few times. The chain employs TRBV2 and TRBJ1-2, with TRBD1 matching 7 bases. There are 15 residues in the CDR3. Losses at the gene ends were 5 bases for V and 5 bases for J; bases not matched to a gene: 11. Germline V gene lookup returns CDR1 SNHLY and CDR2 FYNNEI. The DNA for the CDR3 is TGTGCCAGCAGTTCGACAGGGATCCTCGTATATGGCTACACCTTC. This translates into CASSSTGILVYGYTF.

The chain carries TRBV19 and TRBJ1-1; D remains ambiguous. From germline, CDR1 is LNHDA and CDR2 SQIVND (reference sequence). Trimming pared 3 bases from V and 1 base from J, leaving 9 bases between. The CDR3 covers 14 residues. The DNA for the CDR3 is TGTGCCAGTAGTATTGGGATAGCGAACACTGAAGCTTTCTTT. The encoded protein is CASSIGIANTEAFF.

The chain is built from TRBV29-1 and TRBJ2-1; no clear D. V lost 4 bases to trimming and J lost 0 bases, with 13 bases between them. Germline V gives CDR1 SQVTM, CDR2 ANQGSEA. The CDR3 has 15 amino acids. In nucleotides, the CDR3 is TGCAGCGTTGCGACTCCCTCGAGCTCCTACAATGAGCAGTTCTTC. Translating gives CSVATPSSSYNEQFF.

The J gene is TRBJ2-3, the V gene TRBV4-3; no definite D call. This CDR3 contains 13 residues. Germline V gene data show CDR1 as LGHNA and CDR2 as YSLEER. Trimming shortened V by 1 base and J by 4 bases, and 6 bases separated the two germline ends. The CDR3 region has the DNA TGCGCCAGCAGCCAAGCGTACGCAGATACGCAGTATTTT. It encodes CASSQAYADTQYF.

This clone occurred a few times. The rearrangement uses TRBV5-1 and TRBJ1-2, with TRBD1 matching 11 bases. This CDR3 is 16 amino acids long. The J segment lost 1 base and the V segment lost 4 bases, leaving 6 bases of the junction unmatched. CDR1 is SGHRS and CDR2 is YFSETQ in the germline V gene. In DNA, the CDR3 is TGCGCCAGCAGCCCGGAGGGACAGGGGGTTAACTATGGCTACACCTTC. Encoded protein: CASSPEGQGVNYGYTF.

The chain has TRBV4-1 and TRBJ1-1; weak D call: TRBD1 (6 bases). The CDR3 totals 15 residues. The V end lost 6 bases, the J end lost 7 bases, and 21 bases lay between the germline ends. Germline V lookup: CDR1 MGHRA, CDR2 YSYEKL. The CDR3, as DNA: TGCGCCAGCAGGACCACCCCCGGGACAACGAATGAAGCTTTCTTT. This codes for CASRTTPGTTNEAFF.

The chain is built from TRBV7-2 and TRBJ2-1; 9 bases map to TRBD2. This CDR3 has 16 amino acids. J gave up 6 bases and V 5 bases, and 11 bases lay outside the gene matches. Germline V gives CDR1 SGHTA, CDR2 FQGNSA. CDR3: CASSLQAGGGANEQFF. The CDR3 nucleotides read TGTGCCAGCAGCCTCCAAGCGGGCGGGGGGGCCAATGAGCAGTTCTTC. The full variable domain, in which reference TRBV7-2 and TRBJ2-1 provide the parts outside the CDR3, is GAGVSQSPSNKVTEKGKDVELRCDPISGHTALYWYRQSLGQGLEFLIYFQGNSAPDKSGLPSDRFSAERTGGSVSTLTIQRTQQEDSAVYLCASSLQAGGGANEQFFGPGTRLTVL.

The gene calls are TRBV5-1 and TRBJ2-2; no firm D call. The V and J ends lost 8 bases and 0 bases respectively, with 17 bases between them. The CDR3 has 16 amino acids. Germline CDR1 reads SGHRS; CDR2 reads YFSETQ. This CDR3 is CASLLLAGSNTGELFF. CDR3 in DNA: TGCGCCAGTCTCCTTCTCGCAGGATCGAACACCGGGGAGCTGTTTTTT.

This clone qualifies as medium-sized. The rearrangement links TRBV19 to TRBJ1-5; TRBD1 is a possible D gene (5 bases). Germline-derived CDR1 and CDR2 are LNHDA and SQIVND (reference sequence). This CDR3 region has 14 residues. The V end lost 6 bases, the J end lost 6 bases, and 15 bases lay between the germline ends. CDR3 in DNA: TGTGCCAGTAGAACTACACTTGGGACTCAGCCCCAGCATTTT. It codes for CASRTTLGTQPQHF. Filled out from reference TRBV19 and TRBJ1-5, the complete variable domain reads DGGITQSPKYLFRKEGQNVTLSCEQNLNHDAMYWYRQDPGQGLRLIYYSQIVNDFQKGDIAEGYSVSREKKESFPLTVTSAQKNPTAFYLCASRTTLGTQPQHFGDGTRLSIL.

The rearrangement links TRBV7-2 to TRBJ1-5, with 8 bases fitting TRBD1. V was pared by 1 base and J by 8 bases, with 10 bases of the junction left unmatched. CDR1 and CDR2 (germline): SGHTA, FQGNSA. The CDR3 runs 16 residues. CDR3 DNA sequence: TGTGCCAGCAGCTTAGTTGTTACAGGGGGTAAGGAGCCCCAGCATTTT. Amino acid sequence: CASSLVVTGGKEPQHF.

This chain links TRBV5-1 with TRBJ2-1; D perhaps matches TRBD1 (6 bases). The CDR3 contains 13 residues. Per germline, CDR1 SGHRS and CDR2 YFSETQ. Trimming removed 6 bases at V and 8 bases at J, with 15 bases between. The CDR3 bases are TGCGCCAGCAATCTCCAGGGGACCGATGAGCAGTTCTTC. Its translation is CASNLQGTDEQFF. The whole variable domain, remainder taken from reference TRBV5-1 and TRBJ2-1, is KAGVTQTPRYLIKTRGQQVTLSCSPISGHRSVSWYQQTPGQGLQFLFEYFSETQRNKGNFPGRFSGRQFSNSRSEMNVSTLELGDSALYLCASNLQGTDEQFFGPGTRLTVL.